One sample yielded the 18 T cell receptor beta chains listed below, sequenced in a study of Graves' ophthalmopathy and Graves' hyperthyroidism. The authors amplified TCR beta CDR3 regions from RNA transcripts. HTBI-primed RT-PCR formed the first round, and a multiplex PCR formed the second. TCRdb reprocessed the multiplex PCR reads with MiXCR, giving one entry per CDR3 protein. The sample has about 550,000 distinct CDR3 sequences; just under 40% are singletons. Sequencing input: peripheral blood or thyroid tissue (not recorded which). The receptors were gathered from an adult man with Graves' hyperthyroidism.

This clonotype was seen more than once but under ten times. V usage is TRBV28 and J usage is TRBJ2-5; no definite D call. The CDR3 totals 12 residues. Germline V gene sequence: CDR1 MDHEN, CDR2 SYDVKM. V lost 3 bases and J 4 bases, leaving 6 bases between the germline ends. CDR3 nucleotides: TGTGCCAGCAGTTTGCCGGCAGAGACCCAGTACTTC. Translating gives CASSLPAETQYF.

The J gene is TRBJ1-2, the V gene TRBV28; D is ambiguous. The germline V gene encodes CDR1 MDHEN and CDR2 SYDVKM. Trimming removed 3 bases from V and 4 bases from J, with 9 bases in between. This CDR3 is 13 amino acids long. CDR3 in amino acids: CASSLGLSYGYTF. DNA for the CDR3: TGTGCCAGCAGTTTGGGTTTGAGCTATGGCTACACCTTC.

This clonotype was detected many times. The chain couples TRBV19 to TRBJ1-1, with unresolved D. Trimming cost V 3 bases and J 6 bases, with 8 bases left between them. CDR3 length equals 12 residues. The germline V gene encodes CDR1 LNHDA and CDR2 SQIVND (reference sequence). CDR3 residues: CASSMGQPEAFF. The CDR3 DNA follows: TGTGCCAGTAGTATGGGCCAGCCTGAAGCTTTCTTT.

This clonotype was found a few times. The chain uses TRBV20-1 and TRBJ2-3, with TRBD1 as a possible D gene (6 bases). This CDR3 contains 13 residues. Germline CDR1 DFQATT, CDR2 SNEGSKA (reference sequence). The ends were cut back, 8 bases at V and 2 bases at J, with 14 bases in the middle. CDR3 residues: CSTDGTTTDTQYF. The CDR3 bases are TGCAGTACGGACGGGACAACCACAGATACGCAGTATTTT.

The chain combines TRBV25-1 with TRBJ1-2; TRBD1 matches 7 bases. The germline CDR1 and CDR2 sequences are MGHDK and SYGVNS. The V segment lost 2 bases and the J segment 1 base; nucleotides outside the gene matches: 7. CDR3 length equals 16 residues. CDR3 nucleotide sequence: TGTGCCAGCAGTGAACAGGGGACAGAATTTAACTATGGCTACACCTTC. Translating gives CASSEQGTEFNYGYTF.

Ten or more counts support this clonotype. The chain recombines TRBV19 with TRBJ1-5; no clear D. With 9 bases removed from V and 6 bases from J, the gap between germline ends came to 18 bases. CDR3 length: 14 residues. Germline CDR1 LNHDA, CDR2 SQIVND (reference sequence). CDR3 loop: CASTIGRVGQPQHF. For the CDR3, the DNA is TGTGCCAGCACCATAGGGAGGGTAGGTCAGCCCCAGCATTTT.

The V and J genes are TRBV27 and TRBJ2-7; weak D call: TRBD2 (5 bases). The germline V and J ends were trimmed by 5 bases and 3 bases, with 14 bases remaining between them. The CDR3 has 14 residues. Germline values: CDR1 MNHEY, CDR2 SMNVEV (reference sequence). CDR3 protein: CASSRGGGRYEQYF. DNA of the CDR3: TGTGCCAGCAGTCGTGGAGGTGGGCGCTACGAGCAGTACTTC.

Comment on this clonotype: A much larger clone differs by one base, so this may be a read error. This rearrangement joins TRBV29-1 to TRBJ1-3; tentatively, D is TRBD1 (5 bases). The CDR3 runs to 14 residues. Germline CDR1 is SQVTM and CDR2 is ANQGSEA. This CDR3 is CSVRGGGVGNTMYF. The CDR3 DNA reads as TGCAGCGTCCGGGGGGGAGGCGTTGGAAACACCATGTATTTT.

Worth noting for this clonotype: A much larger clone is a single base away; this may be a read error. The J gene is TRBJ2-2, the V gene TRBV10-1; 8 bases agree with TRBD2. The V gene's germline CDR1 is WNHNN and CDR2 SYGVQD (reference sequence). This CDR3 contains 16 residues. The CDR3 sequence is CTSSEWGLGRPGELFF. Written as DNA, the CDR3 is TGCACCAGCAGTGAATGGGGACTAGGAAGGCCCGGGGAGCTGTTTTTT.

The chain employs TRBV28 and TRBJ2-5; 8 bases are shared with TRBD1. V was pared by 2 bases and J by 7 bases, with 6 bases of the junction left unmatched. Germline CDR1 MDHEN, CDR2 SYDVKM. The CDR3 loop spans 14 amino acids. CDR3 sequence: CASSLPQGVGTQYF. As DNA, the CDR3 is TGTGCCAGCAGTTTACCACAGGGGGTAGGGACCCAGTACTTC. Variable domain in full (rest from reference TRBV28 and TRBJ2-5): DVKVTQSSRYLVKRTGEKVFLECVQDMDHENMFWYRQDPGLGLRLIYFSYDVKMKEKGDIPEGYSVSREKKERFSLILESASTNQTSMYLCASSLPQGVGTQYFGPGTRLLVL.

This clonotype was picked up many times. The chain combines TRBV27 with TRBJ2-7; D is undetermined. Germline V gene sequence: CDR1 MNHEY, CDR2 SMNVEV (reference sequence). The CDR3 spans 13 residues. Trimming shortened V by 0 bases and J by 4 bases, and 7 bases separated the two germline ends. The CDR3 DNA is TGTGCCAGCAGTTTATCGAGAGGTTACGAGCAGTACTTC. It encodes CASSLSRGYEQYF.

This clonotype has more than one count but fewer than ten. The chain employs TRBV5-1 and TRBJ2-5; TRBD2 matches at 10 bases. The CDR3 runs 16 residues. Trimming took 0 bases from V and 5 from J; bases not matched to a gene: 7. The V gene's germline CDR1 is SGHRS and CDR2 YFSETQ. CDR3 DNA: TGCGCCAGCAGCTTGGGGCTAGCGGGGGTTGAGGAGACCCAGTACTTC. Its protein product is CASSLGLAGVEETQYF.

To note about this clonotype: A much larger clone is a single base away; this may be a read error. The rearrangement uses TRBV2 and TRBJ1-4; the D is unclear. The CDR3 has 17 residues. Germline CDR1 reads SNHLY; CDR2 reads FYNNEI. The CDR3 DNA follows: TGTGTCAGCAACGGGTCCCCAGAAGGGAGAACTAATGAAAAACTGTTTTTT. Encoded protein: CVSNGSPEGRTNEKLFF.

The chain joins TRBV4-1 to TRBJ1-5; TRBD1 agrees at 7 bases. J was trimmed by 3 bases and V by 4 bases; bases with no gene match: 6. Germline V gene lookup returns CDR1 MGHRA and CDR2 YSYEKL. The length of the CDR3 is 15 residues. Here the CDR3 reads CASSPQGGANQPQHF. CDR3 bases: TGCGCCAGCAGCCCCCAGGGGGGGGCCAATCAGCCCCAGCATTTT.

This clonotype was detected many times. This CDR3 reads CASSPLISDRQETQYF. The CDR3 DNA reads as TGTGCCAGCAGTCCCCTAATTTCGGACAGGCAAGAGACCCAGTACTTC. J is TRBJ2-5 and V is TRBV7-4, with 7 bases lining up with TRBD1. Germline CDR1 and CDR2: SGHVT and SQSDAQ. V was pared by 6 bases and J by 2 bases, with 12 bases of the junction left unmatched. The CDR3 contains 16 residues.

CDR3 coding DNA: TGTGCCAGCGTAGTTTCAGGGTCATACACCTTC. Its protein is CASVVSGSYTF. The chain combines TRBV25-1 with TRBJ1-2, with TRBD1 as a possible D gene (5 bases). Looked up from germline, CDR1 is MGHDK and CDR2 is SYGVNS. CDR3 size: 11 residues. V was cut by 8 bases and J by 11 bases, with 15 bases left in between.

In its sample, this clonotype was seen a few times. The junction and the germline gene differ at one end; a read error may be behind it. The V and J genes are TRBV10-3 and TRBJ2-7; 9 bases map to TRBD1. Germline V gene sequence: CDR1 ENHRY, CDR2 SYGVKD. This CDR3 comprises 16 residues. CDR3 nucleotides: TGTGCCAGCAGTTTTTTATCGGGACAGGGATCCTACGAGCAGTACTTC. It specifies CASSFLSGQGSYEQYF.

This clonotype showed up many times. The chain joins TRBV5-8 to TRBJ2-7; 7 bases are shared with TRBD1. This CDR3 has 14 residues. V dropped 0 bases and J dropped 3; count of bases not matched to a gene: 3. Germline V gene data show CDR1 as SGHTS and CDR2 as YDEGEE. The CDR3 loop is CASSLERQGYEQYF. The CDR3 region has the DNA TGTGCCAGCAGCTTGGAGCGACAGGGCTACGAGCAGTACTTC.